This T cell receptor beta chain was found in a study of naive and memory T cell subsets. Study-level findings and limits: From naive to CM, EM and EMRA, diversity decreased and Gini increased.

Two oligonucleotides, mixed equimolar, formed the beta constant-region primer covering TRBC1 and TRBC2. The ligated cDNA underwent four PCR rounds using SP2 and nested alpha and beta constant-region primers. TCRdb analysed the UMI-ligation and nested PCR reads with MiXCR anew, one entry per CDR3 protein. The data contain roughly 130,000 distinct CDR3 sequences, over 30% of them singletons. There are a few counts of this clonotype. Its antigen remains unidentified. CDR1 and CDR2 (germline): SGHNT, YYREEE (reference sequence). The CDR3 spans 14 residues. The ends were cut back, 9 bases at V and 3 bases at J, with 17 bases in the middle.

J is TRBJ2-3 and V is TRBV5-4, with a weak D call TRBD2 (6 bases). Sample: central memory CD4+ T cells from blood. The TCR originated in a human donor in good health. Here the CDR3 reads CAISRDLVTDTQYF. CDR3 bases: TGTGCCATATCCCGGGACTTAGTTACAGATACGCAGTATTTT.